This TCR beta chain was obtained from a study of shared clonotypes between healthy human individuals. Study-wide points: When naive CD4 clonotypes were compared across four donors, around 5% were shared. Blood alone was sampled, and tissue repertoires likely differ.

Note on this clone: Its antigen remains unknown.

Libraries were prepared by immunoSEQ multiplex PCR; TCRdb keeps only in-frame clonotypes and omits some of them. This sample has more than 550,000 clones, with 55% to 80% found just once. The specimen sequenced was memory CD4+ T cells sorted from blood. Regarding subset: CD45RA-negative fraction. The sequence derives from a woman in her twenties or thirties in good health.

The CDR3 DNA is TGTGCCAGCTCACCTTCGGGGACAGTGAACTGGAATGAGCAGTTCTTC. This sequence encodes CASSPSGTVNWNEQFF. This chain links TRBV18 with TRBJ2-1; 7 bases fit TRBD1. The CDR3 totals 16 residues. Germline V gene data show CDR1 as KGHSH and CDR2 as LQKENI. The J segment lost 7 bases and the V segment lost 3 bases, leaving 12 bases of the junction unmatched.